These 19 T cell receptor beta chains were all obtained from the same sample, sequenced in a study of response to subunit inactivated influenza vaccine. MiXCR, run by TCRdb on the RT-PCR reads, gives a single entry per CDR3 protein. This table has a few hundred thousand distinct CDR3 sequences, 12% appearing once. The sample here was non-naive T cells sorted from PBMCs, taken less than 15 days before vaccination. Receptor source: a man between 45 and 60 years old who received an inactivated influenza vaccine.

This clonotype was detected only a few times. The genes are TRBV4-3 and TRBJ1-6; no clear D. The germline V gene has CDR1 LGHNA and CDR2 YSLEER. There are 16 residues in the CDR3. Trimming pared 2 bases from V and 0 bases from J, leaving 8 bases between. In nucleotides, the CDR3 is TGCGCCAGCAGCCAAAGGCCGAGCTCCTATAATTCACCCCTCCACTTT. Protein product: CASSQRPSSYNSPLHF.

The V call is TRBV6-5, the J call TRBJ1-4; the D gene is possibly TRBD1 (5 bases). The germline CDR1 and CDR2 sequences are MNHEY and SVGAGI. The CDR3 has 16 residues. V shed 2 bases and J shed 5 bases, with 15 bases lying between them. CDR3 loop: CASSYKGRTFNEKLFF. The CDR3 nucleotides read TGTGCCAGCAGTTACAAGGGACGGACCTTCAATGAAAAACTGTTTTTT.

This clonotype was seen a few times. V gene TRBV20-1 combines with J gene TRBJ2-7, with TRBD1 identical over 8 bases. The CDR3 extends over 14 amino acids. The V and J ends lost 5 bases and 0 bases, in that order; junction bases with no gene match: 6. Per the germline V gene, CDR1 is DFQATT and CDR2 is SNEGSKA (reference sequence). CDR3 loop: CSASTGASSYEQYF. The CDR3, as DNA: TGCAGTGCTTCGACAGGGGCTAGCTCCTACGAGCAGTACTTC.

In this sample, this clonotype turned up a few times. Its ends do not fully match the called genes, so a read error is possible. The chain joins TRBV6-5 to TRBJ2-2, with 9 nucleotides matching TRBD1. CDR3 size: 17 residues. The germline gives CDR1 MNHEY, CDR2 SVGAGI. As DNA, the CDR3 is TGTGCCAGCAGTTACTTTACAGGGGGCGCGAACGCCGGGGAGCTGTTTTTT. Residues: CASSYFTGGANAGELFF.

The chain couples TRBV20-1 to TRBJ1-1; D is unclear. The germline CDR1 and CDR2 sequences are DFQATT and SNEGSKA (reference sequence). The CDR3 length is 13 residues. The V and J ends lost 1 base and 5 bases respectively, with 11 bases between them. The CDR3 nucleotides are TGCAGTGCTAGAGTGCCGGGAAAAACTGAAGCTTTCTTT. This codes for CSARVPGKTEAFF.

This clonotype was detected a few times. The V gene is TRBV20-1, the J gene TRBJ2-7, with 9 bases aligning to TRBD1. The germline CDR1 and CDR2 sequences are DFQATT and SNEGSKA (reference sequence). The CDR3 length is 15 residues. V shed 2 bases, J shed 3 bases, and the junction held 8 bases outside the gene matches. CDR3 sequence: CSARSATGGIYEQYF. The CDR3 DNA is TGCAGTGCTAGATCGGCGACAGGGGGAATCTACGAGCAGTACTTC.

This clonotype was detected many times. The chain couples TRBV25-1 to TRBJ2-3, with TRBD1 matching over 9 bases. Unmatched junction bases numbered 12, after V lost 6 bases and J lost 5 bases. The germline V gene encodes CDR1 MGHDK and CDR2 SYGVNS. This CDR3 is 16 amino acids long. Written as DNA, the CDR3 is TGTGCCAGCAGCCCAACAGGGGGCATAGGCGGAGATACGCAGTATTTT. Translated: CASSPTGGIGGDTQYF.

This clonotype showed up just a few times. V gene TRBV20-1 combines with J gene TRBJ2-1, with 7 nucleotides matching TRBD1. After removal of 3 bases from V and 0 bases from J, the junction contained 8 bases not matched to a gene. There are 16 residues in the CDR3. Per the germline V gene, CDR1 is DFQATT and CDR2 is SNEGSKA (reference sequence). The CDR3 spells CSASISRGRSYNEQFF. DNA of the CDR3: TGCAGTGCTAGTATTTCTAGGGGGCGCTCCTACAATGAGCAGTTCTTC.

The table lists this clonotype with many counts. The chain has TRBV5-5 and TRBJ2-3; D is perhaps TRBD1 (6 bases). Germline CDR1 is SGHKS and CDR2 is YYEKEE (reference sequence). Trimming took 0 bases from V and 0 from J, leaving 11 bases between them. The CDR3 is 16 amino acids. The chain's CDR3 is CASSLGWGRSTDTQYF. In nucleotides, the CDR3 is TGTGCCAGCAGCTTGGGTTGGGGGCGCAGCACAGATACGCAGTATTTT.

The CDR3, as DNA: TGCGCCAGCAGCCCGGGTAGCGGCCAAGAGACCCAGTACTTC. This encodes CASSPGSGQETQYF. The gene calls are TRBV5-1 and TRBJ2-5; the D gene is possibly TRBD2 (6 bases). The CDR3 sequence is 14 residues long. Germline CDR1 and CDR2: SGHRS and YFSETQ. V gave up 4 bases and J gave up 1 base, with 11 bases separating them.

In its sample, this clonotype was seen many times. This rearrangement joins TRBV2 to TRBJ2-2; D possibly uses TRBD1 or TRBD2 (5 bases each). Germline V gene sequence: CDR1 SNHLY, CDR2 FYNNEI. The CDR3 is made up of 14 amino acids. V gave up 6 bases and J gave up 4 bases, with 12 bases separating them. CDR3 bases: TGTGCCAGCAGAGAGGGGTTCGGCACCGGGGAGCTGTTTTTT. It codes for CASREGFGTGELFF. Supplemented by reference TRBV2 and TRBJ2-2, the full variable domain reads EPEVTQTPSHQVTQMGQEVILRCVPISNHLYFYWYRQILGQKVEFLVSFYNNEISEKSEIFDDQFSVERPDGSNFTLKIRSTKLEDSAMYFCASREGFGTGELFFGEGSRLTVL.

V gene TRBV19 combines with J gene TRBJ1-5; TRBD1 matches 10 bases. V lost 6 bases, J lost 6 bases, and 5 bases stayed unmatched. In germline, CDR1 is LNHDA, CDR2 SQIVND (reference sequence). The CDR3 sequence is 14 residues long. CDR3 DNA sequence: TGTGCCAGTAGCCCGACAGGGGGCCGTCAGCCCCAGCATTTT. As protein: CASSPTGGRQPQHF.

CDR3 sequence reads: CSASSRVANSPLHF. CDR3 DNA: TGCAGTGCCTCCTCCAGGGTGGCTAATTCACCCCTCCACTTT. The V and J genes are TRBV20-1 and TRBJ1-6, with D perhaps TRBD1 (5 bases). Trimming took 6 bases from V and 6 from J, leaving 15 bases between them. CDR3 size: 14 residues. The V gene's germline CDR1 is DFQATT and CDR2 SNEGSKA (reference sequence).

This clonotype was picked up many times. The chain is built from TRBV20-1 and TRBJ1-2; D unresolved. The CDR3 extends over 14 amino acids. Trimming shortened V by 6 bases and J by 2 bases, and 16 bases separated the two germline ends. Germline V CDR1 and CDR2: DFQATT, SNEGSKA (reference sequence). In DNA form, the CDR3 reads TGCAGTGCGAACGAGGGTGCCGCAAACTATGGCTACACCTTC. It specifies CSANEGAANYGYTF.

This chain uses TRBV14 with TRBJ2-1, with 10 bases matching TRBD2. The CDR3 runs 17 residues. CDR1 and CDR2 (germline): SGHDN, FVKESK. The V and J ends lost 10 bases and 0 bases, in that order; junction bases with no gene match: 12. The CDR3 protein is CATQPGTSANSYNEQFF. Here the CDR3 DNA reads TGTGCCACCCAACCCGGGACTAGCGCGAACTCCTACAATGAGCAGTTCTTC.

This clonotype occurred a few times. The chain employs TRBV28 and TRBJ2-5, with a weak D call TRBD1 (5 bases). Per the germline V gene, CDR1 is MDHEN and CDR2 is SYDVKM. The length of the CDR3 is 15 residues. Trimming pared 1 base from V and 4 bases from J, leaving 13 bases between. The CDR3 coding sequence is TGTGCCAGCAGTTTATTTTCTGCAGGGCCAGAGACCCAGTACTTC. Protein: CASSLFSAGPETQYF.

The V call is TRBV28, the J call TRBJ2-7; 9 bases fit TRBD1. Germline V gene data show CDR1 as MDHEN and CDR2 as SYDVKM. With 6 bases clipped from V and 1 base from J, the junction kept 7 bases outside the gene matches. CDR3 length: 15 amino acids. CDR3 residues: CASRGSGTGSYEQYF. In DNA form, the CDR3 reads TGTGCCAGCAGGGGGTCCGGGACAGGGTCCTACGAGCAGTACTTC.

The chain recombines TRBV6-5 with TRBJ2-1, with D possibly matching TRBD2 (6 bases). CDR3 length: 13 residues. Germline V gene sequence: CDR1 MNHEY, CDR2 SVGAGI. Between the trimmed V and J ends, which lost 0 bases and 10 bases, there was a span of 10 bases. This chain's CDR3 is CASSYSLANEQFF. CDR3 nucleotide sequence: TGTGCCAGCAGTTACTCCCTAGCGAACGAGCAGTTCTTC.

V gene TRBV14 combines with J gene TRBJ2-1; the D gene is possibly TRBD1 (5 bases). Trimming stripped 0 bases from V and 4 bases from J, with 13 bases between. This CDR3 region has 16 residues. Per the germline V gene, CDR1 is SGHDN and CDR2 is FVKESK. DNA for the CDR3: TGTGCCAGCAGCCAAGATTACGGCAGGGTTTACAATGAGCAGTTCTTC. This sequence encodes CASSQDYGRVYNEQFF.